The 19 T cell receptor beta chains presented below share a single source sample, sequenced in a study of OX40 agonist ivuxolimab in advanced cancers. Measured with immunoSEQ multiplex PCR; TCRdb has only the in-frame clones, and not every one. The profile shows approximately 21,000 clones, approximately 80% of them singletons. The specimen was CD4+ or CD8+ T cells sorted from blood, collected in a trial of the OX40 agonist ivuxolimab. The receptors were sampled from an adult with an advanced solid tumor such as melanoma, head and neck, liver or kidney cancer.

The J gene is TRBJ2-5, the V gene TRBV6-6; D might be TRBD1 (6 bases). The DNA matches TRBJ2-7 better at its end, which makes the J call doubtful. Germline-derived CDR1 and CDR2 are MNHNY and SVGAGI (reference sequence). The length of the CDR3 is 13 residues. Written as DNA, the CDR3 is TGTGCCAGCAGTTCCAGACAGGTCTACGAGCAGTACTTC. Its protein is CASSSRQVYEQYF.

The rearrangement uses TRBV28 and TRBJ1-2, with D unclear. V lost 3 bases and J lost 0, with 5 bases in between. The CDR3 totals 13 residues. The germline gives CDR1 MDHEN, CDR2 SYDVKM. CDR3 in DNA: TGTGCCAGCAGTTTTCGAACTAACTATGGCTACACCTTC. Translating gives CASSFRTNYGYTF.

The chain is built from TRBV9 and TRBJ2-7, with D unresolved. V lost 5 bases to trimming and J lost 6 bases, with 21 bases between them. The CDR3 runs 15 residues. Germline V CDR1 and CDR2: SGDLS, YYNGEE. CDR3 loop: CASREWAFPPCEQYF. CDR3 bases: TGTGCCAGCAGGGAGTGGGCCTTCCCCCCCTGCGAGCAGTACTTC.

This clone was picked up one time. The rearrangement uses TRBV15 and TRBJ2-1; D ambiguous. The CDR3 has 13 residues. Germline V lookup: CDR1 LNHNV, CDR2 YYDKDF (reference sequence). The ends were cut back, 1 base at V and 9 bases at J, with 10 bases in the middle. CDR3 DNA: TGTGCCACCAGCAGAGGGGTGGGTAGTGAGCAGTTCTTC. It translates to CATSRGVGSEQFF. Drawing the rest from reference TRBV15 and TRBJ2-1, the complete variable domain is DAMVIQNPRYQVTQFGKPVTLSCSQTLNHNVMYWYQQKSSQAPKLLFHYYDKDFNNEADTPDNFQSRRPNTSFCFLDIRSPGLGDTAMYLCATSRGVGSEQFFGPGTRLTVL.

This sequence joins TRBV28 and TRBJ2-2; tentative D call: TRBD2 (5 bases). The V gene's germline CDR1 is MDHEN and CDR2 SYDVKM. The CDR3 loop spans 16 amino acids. Trimming cost V 5 bases and J 3 bases, with 16 bases left between them. The CDR3, as DNA: TGTGCCAGCAGTCCCGCTTATAGCGAGCACACCGGGGAGCTGTTTTTT. Amino acids: CASSPAYSEHTGELFF.

This sequence joins TRBV27 and TRBJ2-7; 9 bases are a match to TRBD1. V was pared by 6 bases and J by 3 bases, with 9 bases of the junction left unmatched. The CDR3 contains 15 residues. Per germline, CDR1 MNHEY and CDR2 SMNVEV (reference sequence). The CDR3: CASSAPGQGSYEQYF. The CDR3, as DNA: TGTGCCAGCAGCGCTCCGGGACAGGGCAGCTACGAGCAGTACTTC.

The chain employs TRBV4-2 and TRBJ2-1; 7 nucleotides align to TRBD2. The CDR3 covers 12 residues. J gave up 9 bases and V 4 bases, and 3 bases lay outside the gene matches. CDR1 is LGHNA and CDR2 is YNFKEQ in the germline V gene. This chain's CDR3 is CASSLGGAEQFF. The CDR3 DNA follows: TGTGCCAGCAGCCTGGGAGGGGCTGAGCAGTTCTTC.

J is TRBJ2-1 and V is TRBV9; D gene unclear. CDR1 and CDR2 (germline): SGDLS, YYNGEE. This CDR3 is built from 12 residues. Trimming shortened V by 0 bases and J by 13 bases, and 11 bases separated the two germline ends. CDR3 in DNA: TGTGCCAGCAGCGTAGGGGAAGGCGCACAGTTCTTC. Its translation: CASSVGEGAQFF.

This clone was counted a few times. The gene calls are TRBV29-1 and TRBJ2-7, with a possible D match to TRBD2 (7 bases). Germline lookup yields CDR1 SQVTM and CDR2 ANQGSEA. The V end lost 4 bases, the J end lost 3 bases, and 13 bases lay between the germline ends. This CDR3 is 13 amino acids long. The CDR3 DNA is TGCAGCGTTGGCGGGGGCTCCTTCTACGAGCAGTACTTC. It codes for CSVGGGSFYEQYF.

The sample holds one count of this clone. The chain's CDR3 is CAWSDVEQFF. CDR3 nucleotide sequence: TGTGCCTGGAGTGACGTTGAGCAGTTCTTC. The chain has TRBV30 and TRBJ2-1; D remains ambiguous. CDR1 is GTSNPN, CDR2 SVGIG, per germline (reference sequence). The length of the CDR3 is 10 residues. V was trimmed by 1 base and J by 9 bases, leaving 4 bases between them.

The rearrangement joins TRBV7-9 to TRBJ1-2, with 9 positions matching TRBD1. Germline assignment: CDR1 SEHNR and CDR2 FQNEAQ (reference sequence). The V and J ends lost 2 bases and 2 bases, in that order; junction bases with no gene match: 9. The CDR3 has 17 amino acids. In DNA form, the CDR3 reads TGTGCCAGCAGCTTATGGGTAGGGACAGGGACCAACTATGGCTACACCTTC. It codes for CASSLWVGTGTNYGYTF.

CDR3 sequence reads: CASSSGQGARLVQETQYF. The CDR3 DNA reads TGTGCCAGCAGTTCCGGACAGGGGGCTCGTTTGGTGCAAGAGACCCAGTACTTC. The gene calls are TRBV28 and TRBJ2-5; 11 bases map to TRBD1. CDR3 length: 18 amino acids. Germline V lookup: CDR1 MDHEN, CDR2 SYDVKM. J lost 2 bases, V lost 4 bases, and 12 bases had no gene match. Full variable domain (missing parts from reference TRBV28 and TRBJ2-5): DVKVTQSSRYLVKRTGEKVFLECVQDMDHENMFWYRQDPGLGLRLIYFSYDVKMKEKGDIPEGYSVSREKKERFSLILESASTNQTSMYLCASSSGQGARLVQETQYFGPGTRLLVL.

The chain carries TRBV19 and TRBJ2-1, with a possible D match to TRBD2 (8 bases). Trimming removed 4 bases at V and 4 bases at J, with 20 bases between. Germline assignment: CDR1 LNHDA and CDR2 SQIVND (reference sequence). This CDR3 has 17 amino acids. In DNA, the CDR3 is TGTGCCAGTAGTAGTGACAGGGCTAGCGGGTTTTACAATGAGCAGTTCTTC. Translated: CASSSDRASGFYNEQFF.

Written as DNA, the CDR3 is TGTGCCAGCGCCATTAGCGGTAGCTCCTACGAGCAGTACTTC. This codes for CASAISGSSYEQYF. The gene calls are TRBV27 and TRBJ2-7; TRBD2 is a possible D gene (6 bases). V was cut by 8 bases and J by 0 bases, with 14 bases left in between. CDR3 length: 14 residues. Germline-derived CDR1 and CDR2 are MNHEY and SMNVEV (reference sequence).

This chain connects TRBV28 to TRBJ2-2; either TRBD1 or TRBD2 may supply D (6 bases each). CDR1 and CDR2 (germline): MDHEN, SYDVKM. Trimming removed 2 bases from V and 4 bases from J, with 11 bases in between. CDR3 length equals 15 residues. The CDR3 loop is CASSLTRGGTGELFF. As DNA, the CDR3 is TGTGCCAGCAGTTTAACCAGGGGAGGCACCGGGGAGCTGTTTTTT.

This clone is medium-sized within its sample. The chain couples TRBV5-1 to TRBJ2-3, with 8 bases that match TRBD1. Germline trimming cut 4 bases from V and 0 bases from J; bases unmatched to any gene: 10. This CDR3 region has 17 residues. From germline, CDR1 is SGHRS and CDR2 YFSETQ. The chain's CDR3 is CASSRGTGTFSTDTQYF. The CDR3 DNA reads as TGCGCCAGCAGCAGGGGGACAGGAACTTTCAGCACAGATACGCAGTATTTT. The whole variable domain, filled in from reference TRBV5-1 and TRBJ2-3, reads KAGVTQTPRYLIKTRGQQVTLSCSPISGHRSVSWYQQTPGQGLQFLFEYFSETQRNKGNFPGRFSGRQFSNSRSEMNVSTLELGDSALYLCASSRGTGTFSTDTQYFGPGTRLTVL.

The CDR3 sequence is CASSESGGHQPQHF. CDR3 coding DNA: TGTGCCAGCAGTGAATCGGGGGGCCATCAGCCCCAGCATTTT. The J gene is TRBJ1-5, the V gene TRBV6-1, with D perhaps TRBD1 (6 bases). Per the germline V gene, CDR1 is MNHNS and CDR2 is SASEGT. The germline V and J ends were trimmed by 2 bases and 5 bases, with 10 bases remaining between them. The length of the CDR3 is 14 residues.

The V gene is TRBV7-9, the J gene TRBJ2-5; D may be TRBD1 or TRBD2 (5 bases each). The CDR3 loop spans 13 amino acids. The ends were cut back, 1 base at V and 5 bases at J, with 8 bases in the middle. CDR1 and CDR2 (germline): SEHNR, FQNEAQ (reference sequence). The CDR3 DNA reads TGTGCCAGCAGCTTAGACAGGAGGGAGACCCAGTACTTC. Encoded protein: CASSLDRRETQYF. The full variable domain, in which reference TRBV7-9 and TRBJ2-5 provide the parts outside the CDR3, is DTGVSQNPRHKITKRGQNVTFRCDPISEHNRLYWYRQTLGQGPEFLTYFQNEAQLEKSRLLSDRFSAERPKGSFSTLEIQRTEQGDSAMYLCASSLDRRETQYFGPGTRLLVL.

The chain recombines TRBV27 with TRBJ1-2, with TRBD1 identical over 7 bases. CDR1 and CDR2 (germline): MNHEY, SMNVEV (reference sequence). The CDR3 spans 13 residues. With V trimmed by 5 bases and J by 4 bases, 4 bases remained unmatched. The CDR3 reads CASSGRQGYGYTF. As DNA, the CDR3 is TGTGCCAGCAGTGGGAGACAGGGCTATGGCTACACCTTC.